This T cell receptor beta chain originates from a study of blood T cell repertoires in COVID-19. About the study: The United States, Italy and Spain supplied acute and convalescent COVID-19 samples. T cells, B-cell-depleted T cells, or PBMCs provided the cDNA or gDNA that served as material.

As handled by the study authors: Cell counts per sample came from amplifying reference gene primers. TCRdb's copy holds only in-frame clones and misses some; the assay was immunoSEQ multiplex PCR. That table supplies the V and J calls and clone size; D and trimming were determined from the DNA. This sample has a few hundred thousand clones, with about nine tenths found just once. This CDR3 spans 16 amino acids. Germline V gives CDR1 MGHRA, CDR2 YSYEKL. With V trimmed by 2 bases and J by 1 base, 8 bases remained unmatched. Source material: peripheral blood. The chain couples TRBV4-1 to TRBJ2-7; the match to TRBD2 covers 7 bases. The receptor was isolated from a man younger than 35 with active or convalescent COVID-19. The CDR3 DNA follows: TGCGCCAGCAGCCAACCCCGCGGGAGTAGGTCCTACGAGCAGTACTTC. Its translation: CASSQPRGSRSYEQYF.